These 27 T cell receptor beta chains originate from one sample sequenced in a study of T cell changes during pregnancy in multiple sclerosis. TCRdb keeps only in-frame clones here, not all; method: immunoSEQ multiplex PCR. The profile shows tens of thousands of clones, around 90% of them singletons. The sequencing here drew on peripheral blood, taken after pregnancy. All receptors come from a female donor in good health, enrolled as a control in a pregnancy study.

The rearrangement joins TRBV6-4 to TRBJ2-2; 11 bases are a match to TRBD1. CDR1 is MRHNA, CDR2 SNTAGT, per germline. The CDR3 contains 17 residues. Unmatched junction bases numbered 3, after V lost 0 bases and J lost 3 bases. The CDR3 reads CASSDSSGQGDTGELFF. The CDR3, as DNA: TGTGCCAGCAGTGACTCTTCGGGACAGGGGGACACCGGGGAGCTGTTTTTT.

The J gene is TRBJ1-1, the V gene TRBV11-1, with a possible D match to TRBD1 (5 bases). The CDR3 is made up of 19 amino acids. Germline assignment: CDR1 SGHAT and CDR2 FQDESV (reference sequence). V lost 3 bases and J 0 bases, leaving 23 bases between the germline ends. This chain's CDR3 is CASSFGWPPLGAMNTEAFF. Here the CDR3 DNA reads TGTGCCAGCAGCTTTGGGTGGCCCCCTCTAGGGGCCATGAACACTGAAGCTTTCTTT.

V and J are TRBV9 and TRBJ1-2; 7 nucleotides match TRBD1. Per germline, CDR1 SGDLS and CDR2 YYNGEE. J was trimmed by 6 bases and V by 0 bases; bases with no gene match: 11. This CDR3 region has 16 residues. The CDR3 sequence: CASSVEVRGRLNGYTF. Here the CDR3 DNA reads TGTGCCAGCAGCGTAGAAGTCAGGGGGAGACTGAATGGCTACACCTTC.

The count of this clone is one. The rearrangement uses TRBV5-4 and TRBJ1-4, with D perhaps matching TRBD1 (6 bases). The CDR3 loop spans 16 amino acids. Trimming removed 2 bases from V and 0 bases from J, with 11 bases in between. Germline CDR1 is SGHNT and CDR2 is YYREEE (reference sequence). As DNA, the CDR3 is TGTGCCAGCAGCTTAGGGACACTCGCAACTAATGAAAAACTGTTTTTT. It is translated as CASSLGTLATNEKLFF.

This clone was seen just once. The V call is TRBV5-6, the J call TRBJ2-3, with 7 positions matching TRBD2. Germline V gene data show CDR1 as SGHDT and CDR2 as YYEEEE. Trimming took 3 bases from V and 5 from J; bases not matched to a gene: 3. The CDR3 is 13 amino acids. The CDR3 reads CASSWSGKDTQYF. DNA of the CDR3: TGTGCCAGCAGCTGGAGCGGGAAAGATACGCAGTATTTT.

The chain is built from TRBV19 and TRBJ2-2; 7 bases match TRBD1. The CDR3 loop spans 14 amino acids. V shed 6 bases and J 5 bases; nucleotides not matched to a gene: 6. The V gene's germline CDR1 is LNHDA and CDR2 SQIVND (reference sequence). The CDR3 region is CASSRQGETGELFF. CDR3 sequence (DNA): TGTGCCAGTAGCCGACAGGGAGAGACCGGGGAGCTGTTTTTT.

The gene calls are TRBV5-1 and TRBJ1-5, with D unresolved. Germline lookup yields CDR1 SGHRS and CDR2 YFSETQ. V was cut by 0 bases and J by 4 bases, with 11 bases left in between. This CDR3 comprises 15 residues. The CDR3 region is CASSLAPGINQPQHF. In DNA form, the CDR3 reads TGCGCCAGCAGCTTGGCCCCAGGAATAAATCAGCCCCAGCATTTT. The variable domain in full, with the rest retrieved from reference TRBV5-1 and TRBJ1-5, is KAGVTQTPRYLIKTRGQQVTLSCSPISGHRSVSWYQQTPGQGLQFLFEYFSETQRNKGNFPGRFSGRQFSNSRSEMNVSTLELGDSALYLCASSLAPGINQPQHFGDGTRLSIL.

The chain employs TRBV27 and TRBJ2-7, with D maybe TRBD1 (7 bases). Germline assignment: CDR1 MNHEY and CDR2 SMNVEV (reference sequence). This CDR3 is 14 amino acids long. V was trimmed by 11 bases and J by 0 bases, leaving 17 bases between them. The CDR3 reads CAARGAGSSYEQYF. The CDR3 DNA reads as TGTGCCGCCAGGGGGGCAGGGAGCTCCTACGAGCAGTACTTC.

The chain combines TRBV10-3 with TRBJ2-2; 9 bases agree with TRBD1. Germline CDR1 reads ENHRY; CDR2 reads SYGVKD. The V and J ends lost 10 bases and 2 bases, in that order; junction bases with no gene match: 8. The CDR3 extends over 15 amino acids. The CDR3: CATGPGQGNTGELFF. CDR3 DNA: TGTGCCACGGGACCGGGACAGGGCAACACCGGGGAGCTGTTTTTT.

This clone was seen once. The genes are TRBV9 and TRBJ1-2; 9 positions agree with TRBD1. Germline loops: CDR1 SGDLS, CDR2 YYNGEE. The V and J ends lost 6 bases and 5 bases, in that order; junction bases with no gene match: 20. The CDR3 spans 18 residues. CDR3: CASNPNRDRVVYGYGYTF. The CDR3 DNA sequence: TGTGCCAGCAACCCCAACCGGGACAGGGTGGTATATGGGTATGGCTACACCTTC.

The chain combines TRBV6-1 with TRBJ1-5; D is uncertain. Germline V lookup: CDR1 MNHNS, CDR2 SASEGT. The CDR3 sequence is 13 residues long. With 1 base removed from V and 6 bases from J, the gap between germline ends came to 7 bases. CDR3 bases: TGTGCCAGCAGTGAAGTATTGGCTCAGCCCCAGCATTTT. The encoded protein is CASSEVLAQPQHF.

V is TRBV7-9 and J is TRBJ1-5, with D possibly matching TRBD1 (5 bases). Germline loops: CDR1 SEHNR, CDR2 FQNEAQ (reference sequence). Deletions cut 1 base from V and 4 bases from J, with 14 bases between. CDR3 length: 16 amino acids. CDR3 protein: CASSLGTGGVNQPQHF. The CDR3 coding sequence is TGTGCCAGCAGCTTAGGGACGGGGGGTGTGAATCAGCCCCAGCATTTT.

The CDR3 here is CASSQDLVGTSGSSSYNEQFF. In nucleotides, the CDR3 is TGCGCCAGCAGCCAAGATCTAGTAGGGACTAGCGGTTCTAGCTCCTACAATGAGCAGTTCTTC. V is TRBV4-1 and J is TRBJ2-1, with TRBD2 matching over 11 bases. The CDR3 totals 21 residues. Per the germline V gene, CDR1 is MGHRA and CDR2 is YSYEKL. The junction had 13 bases not matched to a gene; V was cut back by 0 bases and J by 0 bases.

The gene calls are TRBV7-9 and TRBJ1-6; 9 bases are a match to TRBD1. The germline CDR1 and CDR2 sequences are SEHNR and FQNEAQ (reference sequence). CDR3 length: 15 amino acids. J gave up 10 bases and V 2 bases, and 6 bases lay outside the gene matches. The CDR3 loop is CASSLHRGLDSPLHF. DNA for the CDR3: TGTGCCAGCAGCTTACACAGGGGGCTTGACTCACCCCTCCACTTT.

The sample holds one count of this clone. This rearrangement joins TRBV19 to TRBJ1-5, with TRBD1 matching over 8 bases. The germline V gene encodes CDR1 LNHDA and CDR2 SQIVND (reference sequence). V dropped 4 bases and J dropped 0; count of bases not matched to a gene: 11. The CDR3 contains 18 residues. CDR3 coding DNA: TGTGCCAGTAGTAAGGGGGACAGGCAGGGGCTTAGCAATCAGCCCCAGCATTTT. Its translation is CASSKGDRQGLSNQPQHF.

The chain has TRBV30 and TRBJ2-5; D remains unclear. The CDR3 sequence is 13 residues long. The germline gives CDR1 GTSNPN, CDR2 SVGIG (reference sequence). V lost 1 base and J 3 bases, leaving 9 bases between the germline ends. The CDR3 protein is CAWSGHLKETQYF. The CDR3 DNA is TGTGCCTGGAGTGGGCACCTCAAAGAGACCCAGTACTTC.

The chain employs TRBV18 and TRBJ1-2; D possibly corresponds to TRBD1 (5 bases). Germline CDR1 is KGHSH and CDR2 is LQKENI. V lost 2 bases and J lost 6, with 13 bases in between. This CDR3 spans 14 amino acids. The CDR3 sequence is CASSPWAGLDGYTF. The CDR3 bases are TGTGCCAGCTCACCATGGGCAGGGTTGGATGGCTACACCTTC.

The chain has TRBV5-1 and TRBJ2-3; TRBD2 matches at 10 bases. Germline CDR1 reads SGHRS; CDR2 reads YFSETQ. This CDR3 has 18 amino acids. J gave up 4 bases and V 1 base, and 12 bases lay outside the gene matches. Here the CDR3 reads CASSLPLAGVSGADTQYF. The DNA for the CDR3 is TGCGCCAGCAGCTTGCCCCTAGCGGGAGTATCAGGCGCAGATACGCAGTATTTT.

The chain carries TRBV2 and TRBJ2-1, with D possibly TRBD2 on 6 matching bases. Trimming shortened V by 4 bases and J by 0 bases, and 10 bases separated the two germline ends. Germline V gene lookup returns CDR1 SNHLY and CDR2 FYNNEI. This CDR3 has 15 residues. Written as DNA, the CDR3 is TGTGCCAGCAGTGGTTTTAGCGGCTCCTACAATGAGCAGTTCTTC. Translated, it gives CASSGFSGSYNEQFF.

The chain joins TRBV6-6 to TRBJ1-6; possible D gene TRBD1, 5 bases. V shed 7 bases and J shed 4 bases, with 11 bases lying between them. The germline gives CDR1 MNHNY, CDR2 SVGAGI (reference sequence). The CDR3 has 14 amino acids. Here the CDR3 reads CASTLDRYNSPLHF. As DNA, the CDR3 is TGTGCCAGCACCCTAGACAGATATAATTCACCCCTCCACTTT.

The chain couples TRBV4-1 to TRBJ1-6; TRBD1 matches at 8 bases. CDR3 length: 15 residues. V lost 3 bases, J lost 10 bases, and 8 bases stayed unmatched. From germline, CDR1 is MGHRA and CDR2 YSYEKL. The CDR3 sequence: CASSHGQGLGSPLHF. In DNA form, the CDR3 reads TGCGCCAGCAGCCACGGACAGGGATTGGGGTCACCCCTCCACTTT.

The rearrangement uses TRBV5-1 and TRBJ1-6, with D possibly matching TRBD1 (5 bases). The CDR3 is 14 residues long. Germline CDR1 reads SGHRS; CDR2 reads YFSETQ. V was shortened by 2 bases and J by 7 bases, with 10 bases between the two germline ends. CDR3 DNA sequence: TGCGCCAGCAGCTTAGAAGCAGGGAATTCACCCCTCCACTTT. Residues: CASSLEAGNSPLHF.

The J gene is TRBJ1-3, the V gene TRBV28; a weak D match, TRBD1 (6 bases). The CDR3 runs to 18 residues. Trimming pared 6 bases from V and 2 bases from J, leaving 23 bases between. Germline-derived CDR1 and CDR2 are MDHEN and SYDVKM. CDR3 coding DNA: TGTGCCAGCAGACTCCCGGCGGGGGGGCAAGGCGCTGGAAACACCATATATTTT. Its protein is CASRLPAGGQGAGNTIYF.

The J gene is TRBJ2-2, the V gene TRBV6-1; 9 bases match TRBD2. The CDR3 loop spans 16 amino acids. Trimming removed 2 bases from V and 7 bases from J; junction bases left unmatched: 8. CDR1 MNHNS and CDR2 SASEGT come from the germline V gene. This CDR3 is CASSERAGGPNGELFF. In DNA form, the CDR3 reads TGTGCCAGCAGTGAACGAGCGGGGGGCCCGAACGGGGAGCTGTTTTTT.

This sequence joins TRBV25-1 and TRBJ1-4; D possibly corresponds to TRBD1 (5 bases). The CDR3 loop spans 15 amino acids. The V and J ends lost 4 bases and 8 bases respectively, with 17 bases between them. Per the germline V gene, CDR1 is MGHDK and CDR2 is SYGVNS. CDR3 nucleotides: TGTGCCAGCAGTGTGGTAGGGGCTCTAGGAGAAAAACTGTTTTTT. This codes for CASSVVGALGEKLFF. Supplemented by reference TRBV25-1 and TRBJ1-4, the full variable domain reads EADIYQTPRYLVIGTGKKITLECSQTMGHDKMYWYQQDPGMELHLIHYSYGVNSTEKGDLSSESTVSRIRTEHFPLTLESARPSHTSQYLCASSVVGALGEKLFFGSGTQLSVL.

The chain employs TRBV5-3 and TRBJ2-7; 7 bases map to TRBD2. TRBV5-3 is recorded as an ORF, its role being uncertain. The CDR3 extends over 17 amino acids. J gave up 3 bases and V 4 bases, and 16 bases lay outside the gene matches. In nucleotides, the CDR3 is TGTGCCAGAAGCGGTCCTTTCCAGCGGGAAACTTACTACGAGCAGTACTTC. Its protein is CARSGPFQRETYYEQYF.

The chain recombines TRBV18 with TRBJ2-1, with TRBD1 matching 8 bases. The CDR3 is 16 residues long. After removal of 0 bases from V and 4 bases from J, the junction contained 5 bases not matched to a gene. Germline V gives CDR1 KGHSH, CDR2 LQKENI. CDR3 coding DNA: TGTGCCAGCTCACCACCTCGGACAGGGTCTTACAATGAGCAGTTCTTC. This sequence encodes CASSPPRTGSYNEQFF.